The subject of this entry is one T cell receptor beta chain. Its specificity is unknown. V lost 4 bases and J lost 7, with 13 bases in between. Germline CDR1 reads SNHLY; CDR2 reads FYNNEI. The CDR3 contains 14 residues. These data originate in a study of T cell repertoires in cytomegalovirus infection. Whole-study context: Shared public TCR beta signatures pointed to both CMV infection and a matching HLA type. Points from the study as a whole: Dominating the ex vivo response were HLA-C-restricted CMV-specific TCR beta clonotypes.

TCRdb passed the reads through MiXCR, listing each CDR3 protein once. This sample has 490,000 or so distinct CDR3 sequences, with around 10% found just once. Sequencing was performed on PBMCs. This rearrangement joins TRBV2 to TRBJ2-2, with D tentatively TRBD1 (6 bases). The sequence was collected from a human donor in good health (CMV status not recorded). Some clones in this sample may be carry-over from other donors' samples. CDR3 amino acids: CASSAGGANGELFF. The DNA of the CDR3 is TGTGCCAGCAGTGCTGGGGGCGCGAACGGGGAGCTGTTTTTT.